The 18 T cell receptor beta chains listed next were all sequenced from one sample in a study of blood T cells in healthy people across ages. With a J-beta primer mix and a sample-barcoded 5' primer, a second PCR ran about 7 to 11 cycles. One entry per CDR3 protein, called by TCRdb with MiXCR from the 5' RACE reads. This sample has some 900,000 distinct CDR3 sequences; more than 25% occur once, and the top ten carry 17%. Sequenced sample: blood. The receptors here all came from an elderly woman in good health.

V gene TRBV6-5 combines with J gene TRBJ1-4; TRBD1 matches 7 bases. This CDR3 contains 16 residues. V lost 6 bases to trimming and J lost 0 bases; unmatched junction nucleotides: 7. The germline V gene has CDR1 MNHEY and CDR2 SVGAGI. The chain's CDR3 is CASRSGTAATNEKLFF. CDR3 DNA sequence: TGTGCCAGCAGATCCGGGACAGCGGCAACTAATGAAAAACTGTTTTTT.

The CDR3 sequence is CASSPRTGGDVDGYTF. The CDR3 DNA reads TGTGCCAGCTCACCAAGGACAGGGGGCGACGTCGATGGCTACACCTTC. The genes are TRBV18 and TRBJ1-2; TRBD1 agrees at 11 bases. The germline V gene encodes CDR1 KGHSH and CDR2 LQKENI. CDR3 size: 16 residues. V lost 2 bases and J lost 6; bases outside the gene matches: 8.

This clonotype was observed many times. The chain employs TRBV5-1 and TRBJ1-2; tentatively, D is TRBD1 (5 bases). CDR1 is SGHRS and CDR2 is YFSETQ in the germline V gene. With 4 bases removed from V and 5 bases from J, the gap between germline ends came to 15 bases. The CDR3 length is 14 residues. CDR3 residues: CASSAGGGEYGYTF. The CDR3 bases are TGCGCCAGCAGCGCGGGGGGTGGAGAATATGGCTACACCTTC.

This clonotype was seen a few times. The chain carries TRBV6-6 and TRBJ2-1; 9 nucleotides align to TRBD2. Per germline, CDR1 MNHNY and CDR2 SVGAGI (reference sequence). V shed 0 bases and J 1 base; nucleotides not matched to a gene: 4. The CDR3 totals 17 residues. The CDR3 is CASSYSGGGGSYNEQFF. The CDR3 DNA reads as TGTGCCAGCAGTTACTCCGGCGGGGGGGGGTCCTACAATGAGCAGTTCTTC.

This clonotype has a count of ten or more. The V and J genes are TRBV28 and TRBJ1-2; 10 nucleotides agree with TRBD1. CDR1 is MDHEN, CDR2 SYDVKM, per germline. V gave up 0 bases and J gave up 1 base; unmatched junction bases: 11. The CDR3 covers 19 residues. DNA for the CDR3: TGTGCCAGCAGTTTATGGTCTCTTGGGGACAGGGGCGTTAACTATGGCTACACCTTC. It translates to CASSLWSLGDRGVNYGYTF.

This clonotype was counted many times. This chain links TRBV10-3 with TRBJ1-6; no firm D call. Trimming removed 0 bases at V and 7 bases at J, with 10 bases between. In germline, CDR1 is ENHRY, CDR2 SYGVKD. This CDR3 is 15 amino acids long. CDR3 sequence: CAISESTATNSPLHF. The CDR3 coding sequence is TGTGCCATCAGTGAGTCGACGGCCACAAATTCACCCCTCCACTTT.

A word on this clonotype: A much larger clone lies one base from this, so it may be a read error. Written as DNA, the CDR3 is TGTGCCAGCGGGTTCGCGCGGGAGACCCAGTTCTTC. Amino acids: CASGFARETQFF. This chain links TRBV6-2 or TRBV6-3 with TRBJ2-1; TRBD2 agrees at 7 bases. Germline loops: CDR1 MNHEY, CDR2 SVGEGT. Trimming removed 8 bases from V and 13 bases from J; junction bases left unmatched: 11. This CDR3 has 12 residues.

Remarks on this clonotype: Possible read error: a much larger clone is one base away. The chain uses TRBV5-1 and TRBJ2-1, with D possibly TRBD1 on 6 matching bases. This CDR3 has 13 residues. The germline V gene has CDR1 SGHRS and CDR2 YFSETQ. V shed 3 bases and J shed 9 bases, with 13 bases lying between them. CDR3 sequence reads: CASSSTGWTEQFF. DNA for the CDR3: TGCGCCAGCAGCTCCACAGGGTGGACTGAGCAGTTCTTC.

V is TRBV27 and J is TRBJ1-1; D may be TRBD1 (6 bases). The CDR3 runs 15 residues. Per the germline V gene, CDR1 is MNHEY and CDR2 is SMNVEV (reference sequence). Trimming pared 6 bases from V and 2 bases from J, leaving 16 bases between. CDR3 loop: CASSPRQAGNTEAFF. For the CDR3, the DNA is TGTGCCAGCAGCCCTCGACAGGCCGGAAACACTGAAGCTTTCTTT.

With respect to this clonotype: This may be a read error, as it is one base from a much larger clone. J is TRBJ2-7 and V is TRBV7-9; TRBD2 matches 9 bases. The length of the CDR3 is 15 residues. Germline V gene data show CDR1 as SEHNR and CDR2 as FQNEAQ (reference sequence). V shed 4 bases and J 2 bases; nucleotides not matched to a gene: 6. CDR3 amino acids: CASSSASGDAYEQYF. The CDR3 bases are TGTGCCAGCAGCTCGGCTAGCGGGGACGCCTACGAGCAGTACTTC.

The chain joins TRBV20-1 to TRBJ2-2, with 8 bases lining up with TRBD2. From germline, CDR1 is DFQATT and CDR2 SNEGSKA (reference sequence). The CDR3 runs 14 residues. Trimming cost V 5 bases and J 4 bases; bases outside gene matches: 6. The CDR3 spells CSAGPGGVTGELFF. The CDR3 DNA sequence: TGCAGTGCTGGCCCGGGGGGGGTCACCGGGGAGCTGTTTTTT.

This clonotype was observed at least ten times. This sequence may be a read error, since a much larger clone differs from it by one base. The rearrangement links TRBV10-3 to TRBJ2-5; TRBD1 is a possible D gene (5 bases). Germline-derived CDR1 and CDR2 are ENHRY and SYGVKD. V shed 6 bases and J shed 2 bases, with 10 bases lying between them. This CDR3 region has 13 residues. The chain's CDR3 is CAIRGRTQETQYF. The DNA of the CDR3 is TGTGCCATCAGGGGTAGGACACAAGAGACCCAGTACTTC.

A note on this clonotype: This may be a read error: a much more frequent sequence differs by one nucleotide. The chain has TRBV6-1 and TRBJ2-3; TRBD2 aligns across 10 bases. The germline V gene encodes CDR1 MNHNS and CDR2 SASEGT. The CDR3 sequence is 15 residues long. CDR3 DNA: TGTGTCGGGCAGAGAAGCGGGGGGGGCACAGATACGCAGTATTTT. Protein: CVGQRSGGGTDTQYF.

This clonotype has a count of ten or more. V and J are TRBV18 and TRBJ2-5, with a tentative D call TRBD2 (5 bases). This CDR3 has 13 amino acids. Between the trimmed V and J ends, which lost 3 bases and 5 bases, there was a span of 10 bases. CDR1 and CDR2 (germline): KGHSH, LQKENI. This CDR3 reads CASSPGILETQYF. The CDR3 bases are TGTGCCAGCTCACCCGGGATTTTGGAGACCCAGTACTTC.

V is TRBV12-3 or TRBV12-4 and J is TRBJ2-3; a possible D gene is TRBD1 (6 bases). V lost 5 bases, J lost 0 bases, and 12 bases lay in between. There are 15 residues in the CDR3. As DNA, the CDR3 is TGTGCCAGCAGTCAGCAGGGGACGAGCACAGATACGCAGTATTTT. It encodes CASSQQGTSTDTQYF.

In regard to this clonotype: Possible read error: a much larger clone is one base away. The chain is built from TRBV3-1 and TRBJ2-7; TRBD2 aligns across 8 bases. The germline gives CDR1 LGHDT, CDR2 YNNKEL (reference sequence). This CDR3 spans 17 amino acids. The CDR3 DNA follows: TGTGCCTGCAGCCCCTTATCCTTCCAGCGGGGGTCCTACGAGCAGTACTTC. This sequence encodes CACSPLSFQRGSYEQYF.

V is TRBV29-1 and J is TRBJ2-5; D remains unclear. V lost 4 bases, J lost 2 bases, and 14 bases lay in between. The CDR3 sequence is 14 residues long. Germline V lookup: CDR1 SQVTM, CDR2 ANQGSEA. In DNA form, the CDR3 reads TGCAGCGTTGTTTGGGTGGATAAGCAAGAGACCCAGTACTTC. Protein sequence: CSVVWVDKQETQYF.

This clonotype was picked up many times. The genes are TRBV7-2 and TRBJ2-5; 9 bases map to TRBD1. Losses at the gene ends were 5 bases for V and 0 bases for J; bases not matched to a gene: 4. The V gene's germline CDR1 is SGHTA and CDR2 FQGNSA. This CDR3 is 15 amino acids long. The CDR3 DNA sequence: TGTGCCAGCAGCCAAGGACAGGGGTACCAAGAGACCCAGTACTTC. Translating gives CASSQGQGYQETQYF.